This TCR beta chain originates from a study of T cell responses to AZD1222 COVID-19 vaccine. The wider study: Analyses pooled second doses at about 4 or about 12 weeks.

As regards this clone: Its antigen is undetermined.

Study-level results: Sampled repertoires all dated from after the peak T cell response. Across spike, vaccine-associated CD4 TCRs were found, dominant at 160-218 and 743-854. Among the donors, most were white British and more were female, and clonal diversity was possibly underestimated.

From germline, CDR1 is SGHRS and CDR2 YFSETQ. V shed 2 bases, J shed 4 bases, and the junction held 8 bases outside the gene matches. CDR3 length equals 15 residues. Assay used: immunoSEQ multiplex PCR; TCRdb lists only in-frame clones, some missing. There are some 90,000 clones in the sample; about 88% occur only once, and 19% lies in the top ten. The sample in question was peripheral blood, obtained on day 0 of AZD1222 vaccination. The V and J genes are TRBV5-1 and TRBJ2-5, with 7 bases fitting TRBD2. The sequence derives from an adult in good health. In DNA form, the CDR3 reads TGCGCCAGCAGCTTCCGCGGGAGTCCATTAGAGACCCAGTACTTC. It yields the protein CASSFRGSPLETQYF.